A single sample is the source of the 18 T cell receptor beta chains below, sequenced in a study of cytomegalovirus exposure and HLA in healthy donors (dated by TCRdb to the late 2010s). Libraries were made using the immunoSEQ multiplex PCR assay. For the multiplex PCR, a mixture combining 60 forward primers for TCR Vbeta segments and 13 reverse primers for TCR Jbeta segments was used. Imported from immuneACCESS, the table was reduced by TCRdb to in-frame sequences with V and J called. These copies leave out some clones; in studies compared against another copy, an unresolved V gene accounts for under half, and the cause of the remainder is not known. The sample table lists 100,000 or so clones, about 80% of them with a count of one. The top ten constitute 9.5% to 15% of the sample. Input material: PBMCs. The source is a woman aged 35 to 49 in good health and CMV-seropositive.

This chain uses TRBV5-1 with TRBJ2-3, with 9 bases that match TRBD1. Germline-derived CDR1 and CDR2 are SGHRS and YFSETQ. This CDR3 contains 16 residues. V gave up 1 base and J gave up 4 bases; unmatched junction bases: 7. CDR3 DNA: TGCGCCAGCAGCTTGCAGGGACAGGGTATCCCAGATACGCAGTATTTT. Translation gives CASSLQGQGIPDTQYF.

The rearrangement links TRBV30 to TRBJ1-5; 8 bases map to TRBD1. V was pared by 2 bases and J by 2 bases, with 11 bases of the junction left unmatched. Germline-derived CDR1 and CDR2 are GTSNPN and SVGIG (reference sequence). This CDR3 spans 17 amino acids. In DNA, the CDR3 is TGTGCCTGGAGTTTGGGCCAGGGGGCGAGGGGCAATCAGCCCCAGCATTTT. Its translation is CAWSLGQGARGNQPQHF.

The chain couples TRBV27 to TRBJ2-7; 8 bases align to TRBD1. The length of the CDR3 is 13 residues. Per germline, CDR1 MNHEY and CDR2 SMNVEV (reference sequence). The ends lost 3 bases at V and 6 bases at J; junction bases unmatched: 4. The CDR3 spells CASSLTGEIEQYF. CDR3 DNA: TGTGCCAGCAGTTTGACAGGGGAAATCGAGCAGTACTTC.

V and J are TRBV5-1 and TRBJ1-1; the match to TRBD1 covers 7 bases. Germline V gene sequence: CDR1 SGHRS, CDR2 YFSETQ. The CDR3 consists of 12 residues. V lost 4 bases and J lost 4; bases outside the gene matches: 1. CDR3: CASSQGGTEAFF. Written as DNA, the CDR3 is TGCGCCAGCAGCCAGGGGGGCACTGAAGCTTTCTTT.

The chain couples TRBV7-9 to TRBJ1-2; D is perhaps TRBD1 (5 bases). Per the germline V gene, CDR1 is SEHNR and CDR2 is FQNEAQ (reference sequence). This CDR3 has 14 amino acids. Trimming took off 8 bases at V and 4 bases at J, with 17 bases between the two ends. The CDR3: CASLPSGGVYGYTF. In nucleotides, the CDR3 is TGTGCCAGCCTGCCTTCTGGGGGGGTCTATGGCTACACCTTC.

J is TRBJ1-5 and V is TRBV11-2; D is possibly TRBD1 (5 bases). The CDR3 extends over 13 amino acids. V lost 0 bases and J lost 9, with 9 bases in between. Germline CDR1 and CDR2: SGHAT and FQNNGV. CDR3: CASSLDWGGPQHF. In DNA form, the CDR3 reads TGTGCCAGCAGCTTAGATTGGGGGGGGCCCCAGCATTTT.

The gene calls are TRBV29-1 and TRBJ1-2, with D unresolved. V was pared by 2 bases and J by 4 bases, with 5 bases between. CDR1 SQVTM and CDR2 ANQGSEA come from the germline V gene. The CDR3 sequence is 11 residues long. In DNA form, the CDR3 reads TGCAGCGTTGAATTTATCTATGGCTACACCTTC. It translates to CSVEFIYGYTF.

This chain links TRBV28 with TRBJ1-4; D is unresolved. Trimming took 2 bases from V and 7 from J, leaving 8 bases between them. The V gene's germline CDR1 is MDHEN and CDR2 SYDVKM. CDR3 length: 13 amino acids. Here the CDR3 reads CASSLARVEKLFF. The CDR3 DNA is TGTGCCAGCAGTTTAGCCCGGGTTGAAAAACTGTTTTTT. Full variable domain (rest looked up from reference TRBV28 and TRBJ1-4): DVKVTQSSRYLVKRTGEKVFLECVQDMDHENMFWYRQDPGLGLRLIYFSYDVKMKEKGDIPEGYSVSREKKERFSLILESASTNQTSMYLCASSLARVEKLFFGSGTQLSVL.

The CDR3 loop is CASSLEAGPGANVLTF. CDR3 DNA: TGCGCCAGCAGCTTGGAAGCGGGGCCTGGGGCCAACGTCCTGACTTTC. The rearrangement uses TRBV5-1 and TRBJ2-6; TRBD2 agrees at 7 bases. The CDR3 contains 16 residues. Germline V lookup: CDR1 SGHRS, CDR2 YFSETQ. Germline trimming cut 0 bases from V and 2 bases from J; bases unmatched to any gene: 2. The full variable domain, completed using reference TRBV5-1 and TRBJ2-6, is KAGVTQTPRYLIKTRGQQVTLSCSPISGHRSVSWYQQTPGQGLQFLFEYFSETQRNKGNFPGRFSGRQFSNSRSEMNVSTLELGDSALYLCASSLEAGPGANVLTFGAGSRLTVL.

The J gene is TRBJ2-7, the V gene TRBV19; 11 bases align to TRBD2. The germline V gene has CDR1 LNHDA and CDR2 SQIVND (reference sequence). The CDR3 has 15 amino acids. Trimming cost V 1 base and J 3 bases; bases outside gene matches: 2. In DNA form, the CDR3 reads TGTGCCAGTAGTATAGCTAGCGGGGGGATCTACGAGCAGTACTTC. Protein sequence: CASSIASGGIYEQYF.

V usage is TRBV27 and J usage is TRBJ2-1, with 7 bases fitting TRBD1. The CDR3 extends over 14 amino acids. In germline, CDR1 is MNHEY, CDR2 SMNVEV (reference sequence). V lost 3 bases to trimming and J lost 8 bases; unmatched junction nucleotides: 7. For the CDR3, the DNA is TGTGCCAGCAGTTTGCCAACAGGGGACCATGAGCAGTTCTTC. Encoded protein: CASSLPTGDHEQFF.

CDR3 amino acids: CASSLDSRYGYTF. DNA of the CDR3: TGTGCCAGCAGTTTAGACAGTCGCTATGGCTACACCTTC. The V and J genes are TRBV27 and TRBJ1-2; possibly TRBD1 for D (5 bases). CDR1 is MNHEY, CDR2 SMNVEV, per germline (reference sequence). CDR3 length: 13 amino acids. V lost 2 bases and J 4 bases, leaving 8 bases between the germline ends.

V is TRBV30 and J is TRBJ2-5; possible D gene TRBD2, 7 bases. The germline V and J ends were trimmed by 5 bases and 12 bases, with 22 bases remaining between them. The germline gives CDR1 GTSNPN, CDR2 SVGIG (reference sequence). The CDR3 extends over 13 amino acids. In nucleotides, the CDR3 is TGTGCCTGGGGGGGGAGGGGGGGGGTTTTTGAGTACTTC. Encoded protein: CAWGGRGGVFEYF. Using reference TRBV30 and TRBJ2-5 for the parts outside the CDR3, the full variable domain is SQTIHQWPATLVQPVGSPLSLECTVEGTSNPNLYWYRQAAGRGLQLLFYSVGIGQISSEVPQNLSASRPQDRQFILSSKKLLLSDSGFYLCAWGGRGGVFEYFGPGTRLLVL.

J is TRBJ1-1 and V is TRBV2, with TRBD1 matching 9 bases. V trimming: 8 bases; J trimming: 3 bases; junction bases outside the gene matches: 4. Per germline, CDR1 SNHLY and CDR2 FYNNEI. This CDR3 comprises 13 residues. The CDR3 loop reads CASGTGWDTEAFF. The CDR3, as DNA: TGTGCCAGCGGGACAGGGTGGGACACTGAAGCTTTCTTT.

This chain uses TRBV29-1 with TRBJ1-2; D gene unclear. Germline V CDR1 and CDR2: SQVTM, ANQGSEA. The length of the CDR3 is 12 residues. The CDR3 sequence is CTAYSANYGYTF. The CDR3, as DNA: TGCACTGCATATAGTGCTAACTATGGCTACACCTTC.

The chain carries TRBV18 and TRBJ1-5; 7 bases line up with TRBD1. Per germline, CDR1 KGHSH and CDR2 LQKENI. This CDR3 region has 16 residues. Trimming took 3 bases from V and 10 from J; bases not matched to a gene: 15. The DNA of the CDR3 is TGTGCCAGCTCACCTGGACAGGTATGGGCAGGGTATCCCCAGCATTTT. This encodes CASSPGQVWAGYPQHF.

The V gene is TRBV5-4, the J gene TRBJ2-3, with D possibly being TRBD2 (5 bases). Per the germline V gene, CDR1 is SGHNT and CDR2 is YYREEE (reference sequence). The CDR3 has 17 residues. Trimming took 0 bases from V and 0 from J, leaving 14 bases between them. CDR3 sequence: CASSLGLEAPSTDTQYF. DNA for the CDR3: TGTGCCAGCAGCTTGGGTTTGGAGGCCCCTAGCACAGATACGCAGTATTTT.

V usage is TRBV27 and J usage is TRBJ1-6; D gene unclear. This CDR3 is 14 amino acids long. Trimming stripped 5 bases from V and 7 bases from J, with 12 bases between. Germline lookup yields CDR1 MNHEY and CDR2 SMNVEV (reference sequence). The CDR3 DNA is TGTGCCAGCAGTCTCGGACTGACAAATTCACCCCTCCACTTT. The encoded protein is CASSLGLTNSPLHF.